This T cell receptor (beta chain) was recovered during a study of T-cell reconstitution after alpha-beta-depleted transplantation in children. To note about this clonotype: Its antigen remains unidentified.

Unique molecular identifiers featured in how the TCRbeta library was prepared. MiXCR was run by TCRdb on the PCR reads, yielding one entry per CDR3 protein. The table lists 600,000 to 700,000 distinct CDR3 sequences, about an eighth of them singletons. In germline, CDR1 is GTSNPN, CDR2 SVGIG (reference sequence). The CDR3 extends over 12 amino acids. V lost 2 bases, J lost 11 bases, and 15 bases lay in between. Whole-study results and caveats: Reportedly, only several hundred clones from non-depleted graft cells drove alpha-beta T-cell counts at about two months.

The source material was PBMCs, sampled before TCRalphabeta/CD19-depleted stem cell transplant. The sequence derives from a girl between 2 and 10 years old with congenital amegakaryocytic thrombocytopenia, due to receive a stem cell transplant. The chain recombines TRBV30 with TRBJ1-1, with D unclear. CDR3 in amino acids: CAWSRSGDRAFF. The CDR3 DNA reads TGTGCCTGGAGTAGGTCTGGGGATCGGGCTTTCTTT.